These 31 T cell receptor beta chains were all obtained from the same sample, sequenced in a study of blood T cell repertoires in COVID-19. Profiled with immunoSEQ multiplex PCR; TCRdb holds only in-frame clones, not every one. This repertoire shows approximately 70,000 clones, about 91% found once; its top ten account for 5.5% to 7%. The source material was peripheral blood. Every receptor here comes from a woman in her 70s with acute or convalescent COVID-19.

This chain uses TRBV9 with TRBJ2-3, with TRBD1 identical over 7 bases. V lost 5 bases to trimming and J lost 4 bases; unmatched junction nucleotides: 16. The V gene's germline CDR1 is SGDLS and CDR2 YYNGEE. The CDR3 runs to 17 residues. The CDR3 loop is CASSEYSGGMVADTQYF. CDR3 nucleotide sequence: TGTGCCAGCAGTGAATACTCAGGGGGAATGGTTGCAGATACGCAGTATTTT.

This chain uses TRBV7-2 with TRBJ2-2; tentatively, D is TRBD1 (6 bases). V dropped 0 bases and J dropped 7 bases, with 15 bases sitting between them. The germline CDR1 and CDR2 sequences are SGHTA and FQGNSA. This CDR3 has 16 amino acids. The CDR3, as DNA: TGTGCCAGCAGCTTAGCGTCAGGGGTTGTAGTCGGGGAGCTGTTTTTT. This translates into CASSLASGVVVGELFF.

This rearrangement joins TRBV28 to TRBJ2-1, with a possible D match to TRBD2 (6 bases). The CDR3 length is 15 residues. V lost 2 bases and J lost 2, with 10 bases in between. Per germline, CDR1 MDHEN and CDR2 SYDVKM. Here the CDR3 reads CASSLAGGTYNEQFF. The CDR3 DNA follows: TGTGCCAGCAGTTTAGCGGGCGGGACCTACAATGAGCAGTTCTTC.

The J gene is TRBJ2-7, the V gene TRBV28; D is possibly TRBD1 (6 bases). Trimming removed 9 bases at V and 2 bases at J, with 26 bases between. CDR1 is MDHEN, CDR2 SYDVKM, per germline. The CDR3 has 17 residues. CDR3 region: CASCCPLTRTATYEQYF. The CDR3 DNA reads TGTGCCAGTTGTTGTCCCCTTACCCGGACAGCTACCTACGAGCAGTACTTC.

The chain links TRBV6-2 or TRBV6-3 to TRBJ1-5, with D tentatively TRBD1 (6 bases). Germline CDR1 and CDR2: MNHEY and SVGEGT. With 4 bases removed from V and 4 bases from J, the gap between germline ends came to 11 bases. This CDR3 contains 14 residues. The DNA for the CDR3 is TGTGCCAGCAGTTCAGGACAGTTGAATCAGCCCCAGCATTTT. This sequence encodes CASSSGQLNQPQHF.

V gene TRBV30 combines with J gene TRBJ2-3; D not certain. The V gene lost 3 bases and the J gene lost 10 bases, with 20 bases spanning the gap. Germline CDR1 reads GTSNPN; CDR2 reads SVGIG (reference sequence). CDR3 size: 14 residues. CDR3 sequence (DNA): TGTGCCTGGAGGGTCGGTCCCTTAGCTGGTCCGCAGTATTTT. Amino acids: CAWRVGPLAGPQYF.

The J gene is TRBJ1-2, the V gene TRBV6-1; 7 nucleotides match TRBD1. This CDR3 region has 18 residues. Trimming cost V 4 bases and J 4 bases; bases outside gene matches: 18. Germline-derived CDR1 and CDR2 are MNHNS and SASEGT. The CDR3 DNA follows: TGTGCCAGCAGTGTAGCACCTGGGACAGACGCGTCAGGCTATGGCTACACCTTC. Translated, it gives CASSVAPGTDASGYGYTF.

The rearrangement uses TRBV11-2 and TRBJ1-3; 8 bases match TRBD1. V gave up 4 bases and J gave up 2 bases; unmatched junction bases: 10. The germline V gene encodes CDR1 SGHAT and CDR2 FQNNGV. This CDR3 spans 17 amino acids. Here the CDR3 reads CASSYVQGAFAGNTIYF. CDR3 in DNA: TGTGCCAGCAGCTACGTTCAGGGGGCCTTTGCTGGAAACACCATATATTTT.

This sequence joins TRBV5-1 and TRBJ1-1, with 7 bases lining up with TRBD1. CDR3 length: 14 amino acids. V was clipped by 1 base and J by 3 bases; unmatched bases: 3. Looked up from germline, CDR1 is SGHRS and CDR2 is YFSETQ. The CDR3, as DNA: TGCGCCAGCAGCTTGACAGGGGAATACACTGAAGCTTTCTTT. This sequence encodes CASSLTGEYTEAFF.

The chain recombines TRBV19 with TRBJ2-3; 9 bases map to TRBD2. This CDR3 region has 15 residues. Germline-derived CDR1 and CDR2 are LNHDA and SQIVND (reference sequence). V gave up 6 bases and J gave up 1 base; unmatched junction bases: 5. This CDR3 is CASSQAGGRTDTQYF. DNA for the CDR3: TGTGCCAGTAGCCAAGCGGGGGGACGCACAGATACGCAGTATTTT.

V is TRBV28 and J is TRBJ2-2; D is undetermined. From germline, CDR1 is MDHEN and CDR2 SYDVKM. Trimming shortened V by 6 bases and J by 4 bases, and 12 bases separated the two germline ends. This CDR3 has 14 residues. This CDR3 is CASSPPPGTGELFF. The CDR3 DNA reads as TGTGCCAGCAGCCCCCCGCCGGGCACCGGGGAGCTGTTTTTT.

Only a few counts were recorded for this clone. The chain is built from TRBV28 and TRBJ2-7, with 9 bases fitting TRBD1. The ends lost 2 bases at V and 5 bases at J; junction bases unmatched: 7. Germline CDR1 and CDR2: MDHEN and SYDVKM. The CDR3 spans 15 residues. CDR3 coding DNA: TGTGCCAGCAGTTTAAGGGGACAGGGTAAACACGAGCAGTACTTC. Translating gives CASSLRGQGKHEQYF.

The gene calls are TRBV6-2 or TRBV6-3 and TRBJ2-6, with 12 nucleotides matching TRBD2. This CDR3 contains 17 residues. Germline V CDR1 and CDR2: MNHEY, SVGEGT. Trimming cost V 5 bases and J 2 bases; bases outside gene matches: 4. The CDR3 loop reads CASSLAGGSPGANVLTF. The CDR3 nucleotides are TGTGCCAGCAGTCTAGCGGGAGGGTCCCCTGGGGCCAACGTCCTGACTTTC.

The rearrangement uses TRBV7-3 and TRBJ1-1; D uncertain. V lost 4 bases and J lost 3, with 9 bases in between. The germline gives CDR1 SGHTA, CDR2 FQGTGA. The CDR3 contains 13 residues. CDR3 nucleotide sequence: TGTGCCAGCAGCTCCAGTCTAGACACTGAAGCTTTCTTT. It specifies CASSSSLDTEAFF.

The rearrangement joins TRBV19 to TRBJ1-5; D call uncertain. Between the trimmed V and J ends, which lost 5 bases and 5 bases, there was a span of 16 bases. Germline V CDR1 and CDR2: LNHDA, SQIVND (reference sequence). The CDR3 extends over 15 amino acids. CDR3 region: CASSEGEGIYQPQHF. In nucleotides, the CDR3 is TGTGCCAGTAGTGAAGGAGAGGGAATTTATCAGCCCCAGCATTTT.

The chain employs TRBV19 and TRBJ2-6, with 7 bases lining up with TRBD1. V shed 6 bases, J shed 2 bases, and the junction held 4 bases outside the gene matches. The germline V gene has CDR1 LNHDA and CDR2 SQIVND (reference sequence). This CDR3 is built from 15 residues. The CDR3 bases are TGTGCCAGTAGGGGTCAGGGGGCTGGGGCCAACGTCCTGACTTTC. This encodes CASRGQGAGANVLTF.

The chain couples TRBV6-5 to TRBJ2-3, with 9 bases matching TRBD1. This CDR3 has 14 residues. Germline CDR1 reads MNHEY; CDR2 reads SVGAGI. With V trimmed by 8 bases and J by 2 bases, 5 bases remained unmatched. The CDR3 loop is CASSDRGTTDTQYF. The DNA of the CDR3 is TGTGCCAGCTCCGACAGGGGGACCACAGATACGCAGTATTTT.

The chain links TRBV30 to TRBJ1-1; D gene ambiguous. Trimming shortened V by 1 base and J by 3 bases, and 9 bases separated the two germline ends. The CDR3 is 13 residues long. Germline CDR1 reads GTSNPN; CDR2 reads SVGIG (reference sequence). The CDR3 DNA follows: TGTGCCTGGAGTGGCAGCGGGTACACTGAAGCTTTCTTT. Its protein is CAWSGSGYTEAFF.

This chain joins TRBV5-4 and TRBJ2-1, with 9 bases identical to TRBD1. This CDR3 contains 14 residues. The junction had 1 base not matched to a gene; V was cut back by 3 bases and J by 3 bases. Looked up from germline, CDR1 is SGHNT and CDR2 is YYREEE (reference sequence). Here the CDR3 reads CASSSTGGYNEQFF. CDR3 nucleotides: TGTGCCAGCAGCTCGACAGGGGGCTACAATGAGCAGTTCTTC.

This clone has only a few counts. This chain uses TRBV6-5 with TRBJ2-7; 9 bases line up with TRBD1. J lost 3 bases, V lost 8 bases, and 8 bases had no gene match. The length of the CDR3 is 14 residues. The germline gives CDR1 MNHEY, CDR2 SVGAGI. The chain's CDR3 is CASLPGQGYYEQYF. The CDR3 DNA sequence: TGTGCCAGCCTACCGGGACAGGGTTACTACGAGCAGTACTTC.

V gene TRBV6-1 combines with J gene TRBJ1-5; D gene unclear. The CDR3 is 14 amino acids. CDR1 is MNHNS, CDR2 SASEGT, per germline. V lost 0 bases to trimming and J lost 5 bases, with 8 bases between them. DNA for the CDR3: TGTGCCAGCAGTGAAGCTGGAGGATATCAGCCCCAGCATTTT. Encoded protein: CASSEAGGYQPQHF.

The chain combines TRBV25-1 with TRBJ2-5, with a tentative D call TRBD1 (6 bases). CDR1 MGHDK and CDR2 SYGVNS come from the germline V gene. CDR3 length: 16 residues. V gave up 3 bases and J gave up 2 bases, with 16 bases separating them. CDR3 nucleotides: TGTGCCAGCAGTGACCTGACAGGTGGGGGACAAGAGACCCAGTACTTC. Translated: CASSDLTGGGQETQYF.

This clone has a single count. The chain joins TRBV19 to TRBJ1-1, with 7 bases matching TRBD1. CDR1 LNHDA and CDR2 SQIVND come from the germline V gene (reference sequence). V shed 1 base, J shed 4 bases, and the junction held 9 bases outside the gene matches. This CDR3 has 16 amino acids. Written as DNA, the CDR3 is TGTGCCAGTAGTATAGCGGCAGGGGGAACATCCACTGAAGCTTTCTTT. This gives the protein CASSIAAGGTSTEAFF.

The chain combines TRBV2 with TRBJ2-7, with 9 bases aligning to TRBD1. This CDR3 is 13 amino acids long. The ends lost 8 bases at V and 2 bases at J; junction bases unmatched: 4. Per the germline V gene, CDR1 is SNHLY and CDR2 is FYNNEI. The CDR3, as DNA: TGTGCCAGCGGGGGACAGGGAGCCTACGAGCAGTACTTC. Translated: CASGGQGAYEQYF.

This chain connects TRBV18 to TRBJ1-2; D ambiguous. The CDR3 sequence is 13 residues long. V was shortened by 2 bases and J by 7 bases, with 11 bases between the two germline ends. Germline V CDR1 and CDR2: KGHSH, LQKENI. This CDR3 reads CASSPDSVSGYTF. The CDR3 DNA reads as TGTGCCAGCTCACCAGACTCGGTGAGTGGCTACACCTTC. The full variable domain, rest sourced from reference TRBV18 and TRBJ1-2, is NAGVMQNPRHLVRRRGQEARLRCSPMKGHSHVYWYRQLPEEGLKFMVYLQKENIIDESGMPKERFSAEFPKEGPSILRIQQVVRGDSAAYFCASSPDSVSGYTFGSGTRLTVV.

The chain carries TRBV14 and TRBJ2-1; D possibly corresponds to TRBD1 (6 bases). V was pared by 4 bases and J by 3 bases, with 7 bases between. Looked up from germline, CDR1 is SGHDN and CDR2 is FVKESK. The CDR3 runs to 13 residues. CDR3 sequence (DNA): TGTGCCAGCAGCCGCAGGGGCTACAATGAGCAGTTCTTC. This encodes CASSRRGYNEQFF.

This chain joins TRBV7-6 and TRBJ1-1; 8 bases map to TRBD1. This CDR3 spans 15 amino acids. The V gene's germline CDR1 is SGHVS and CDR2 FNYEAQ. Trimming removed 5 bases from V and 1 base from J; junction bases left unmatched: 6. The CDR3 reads CASSSRTGQNTEAFF. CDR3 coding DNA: TGTGCCAGCAGCAGCCGGACAGGGCAGAACACTGAAGCTTTCTTT.

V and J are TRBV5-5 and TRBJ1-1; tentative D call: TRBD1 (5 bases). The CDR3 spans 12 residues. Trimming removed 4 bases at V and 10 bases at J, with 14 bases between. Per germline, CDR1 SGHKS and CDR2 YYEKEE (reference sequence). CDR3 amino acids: CASSGTHGTAFF. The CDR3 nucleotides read TGTGCCAGCAGCGGGACTCACGGGACAGCTTTCTTT.

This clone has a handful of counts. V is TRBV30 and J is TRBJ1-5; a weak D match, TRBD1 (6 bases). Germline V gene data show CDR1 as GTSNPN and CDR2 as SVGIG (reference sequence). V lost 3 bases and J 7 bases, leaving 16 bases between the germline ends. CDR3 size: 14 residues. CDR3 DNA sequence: TGTGCCTGGAGCCGGGGGGGTGGGGGCCAGCCCCAGCATTTT. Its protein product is CAWSRGGGGQPQHF.

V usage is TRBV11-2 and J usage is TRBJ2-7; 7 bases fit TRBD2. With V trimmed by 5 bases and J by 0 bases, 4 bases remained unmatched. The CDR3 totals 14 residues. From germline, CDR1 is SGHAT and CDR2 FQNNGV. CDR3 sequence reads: CASSPRGVSYEQYF. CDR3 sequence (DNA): TGTGCCAGCAGCCCCCGGGGGGTCTCCTACGAGCAGTACTTC.

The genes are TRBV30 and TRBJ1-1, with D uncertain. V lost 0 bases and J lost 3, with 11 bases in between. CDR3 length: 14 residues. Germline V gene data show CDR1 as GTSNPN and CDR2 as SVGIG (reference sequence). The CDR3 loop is CAWSVRWGDTEAFF. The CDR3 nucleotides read TGTGCCTGGAGTGTACGATGGGGAGACACTGAAGCTTTCTTT.